Listed here is a single T cell receptor beta chain. Its cognate antigen is unknown. Indicated time point: technical triplicate 2. This record belongs to a study of neurological immune-mediated disorders. CDR1 and CDR2 (germline): SGHRS, YFSETQ. This CDR3 has 15 amino acids. V lost 1 base and J lost 6; bases outside the gene matches: 7. Study outcomes and limitations: Sharing of CDR3 amino acid sequences among expanded clones across subjects was absent, suggesting private repertoires in all groups. Multiple sclerosis was found to have the least TCR clonal expansion, below healthy controls, and HTLV-1-associated myelopathy the most.

cDNA synthesis was performed by 5'RACE with 10-nucleotide random UMIs. TCRdb analysed the 5' RACE reads with MiXCR anew, one entry per CDR3 protein. The sample shows about 59,000 distinct CDR3 sequences, approximately 25% of them seen only once. The V call is TRBV5-1, the J call TRBJ2-1, with TRBD1 identical over 7 bases. The sample comprised PBMCs. This TCR was sampled from a man in his 60s with HTLV-1-associated myelopathy (HAM/TSP). CDR3 residues: CASSLMAGGSNEQFF. The CDR3 DNA sequence: TGCGCCAGCAGCTTGATGGCAGGGGGAAGCAATGAGCAGTTCTTC. Variable domain in full (rest from reference TRBV5-1 and TRBJ2-1): KAGVTQTPRYLIKTRGQQVTLSCSPISGHRSVSWYQQTPGQGLQFLFEYFSETQRNKGNFPGRFSGRQFSNSRSEMNVSTLELGDSALYLCASSLMAGGSNEQFFGPGTRLTVL.